Listed here is a single T cell receptor beta chain. At one of its ends the junction is not consistent with the germline gene, which may arise from a read error. Per germline, CDR1 SNHLY and CDR2 FYNNEI. The CDR3 has 13 amino acids. This sample is drawn from a study of blood T cell repertoires in COVID-19. Overall study: Sample material is recorded as cDNA or gDNA derived from T cells, B-cell-depleted T cells, or PBMCs.

Here immunoSEQ multiplex PCR was the method, and the copy in TCRdb shows in-frame clones only, minus some. The data show some 26,000 clones, with 70% to 85% seen just once and more than 1.5% held by the top ten. J is TRBJ2-3 and V is TRBV2; 12 nucleotides match TRBD2. The sequence was obtained from a man of 80 years or more with active or convalescent COVID-19. The sample consisted of peripheral blood. This CDR3 is CASSASTSGGIDF. CDR3 DNA: TGTGCCAGCAGTGCTAGTACTAGCGGGGGGATAGATTTT.